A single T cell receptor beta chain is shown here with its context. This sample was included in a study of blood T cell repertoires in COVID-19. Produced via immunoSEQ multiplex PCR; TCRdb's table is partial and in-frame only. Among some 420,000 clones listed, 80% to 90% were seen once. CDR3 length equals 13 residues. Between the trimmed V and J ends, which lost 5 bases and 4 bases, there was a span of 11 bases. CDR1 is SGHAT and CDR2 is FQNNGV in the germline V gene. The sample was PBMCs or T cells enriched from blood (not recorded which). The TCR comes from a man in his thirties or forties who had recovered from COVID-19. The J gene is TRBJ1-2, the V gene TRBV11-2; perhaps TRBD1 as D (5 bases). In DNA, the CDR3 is TGTGCCAGCAGCCTACAGGAGCTCTATGGCTACACCTTC. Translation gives CASSLQELYGYTF.